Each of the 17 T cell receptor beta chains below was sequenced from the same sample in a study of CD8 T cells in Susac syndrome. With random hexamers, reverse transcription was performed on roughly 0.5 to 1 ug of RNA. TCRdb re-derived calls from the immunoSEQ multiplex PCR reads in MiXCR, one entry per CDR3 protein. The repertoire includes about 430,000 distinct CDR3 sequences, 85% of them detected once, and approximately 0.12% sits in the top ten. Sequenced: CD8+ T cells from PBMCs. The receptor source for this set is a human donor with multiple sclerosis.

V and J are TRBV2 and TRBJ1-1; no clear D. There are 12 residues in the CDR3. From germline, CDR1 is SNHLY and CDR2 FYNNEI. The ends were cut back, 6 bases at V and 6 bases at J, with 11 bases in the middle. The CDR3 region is CASSWGLPEAFF. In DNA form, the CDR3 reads TGTGCCAGCAGCTGGGGTCTCCCTGAAGCTTTCTTT.

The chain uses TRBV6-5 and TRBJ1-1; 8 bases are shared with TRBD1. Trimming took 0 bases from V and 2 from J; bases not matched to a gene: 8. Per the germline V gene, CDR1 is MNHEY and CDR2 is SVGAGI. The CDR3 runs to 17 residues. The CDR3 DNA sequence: TGTGCCAGCAGTTACTCTCAGGGGGCGGCGGTCAACACTGAAGCTTTCTTT. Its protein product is CASSYSQGAAVNTEAFF.

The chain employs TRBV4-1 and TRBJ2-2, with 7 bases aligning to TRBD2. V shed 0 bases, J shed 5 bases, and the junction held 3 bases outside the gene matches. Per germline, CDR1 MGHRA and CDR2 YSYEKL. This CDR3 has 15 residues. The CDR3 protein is CASSQEVSGTGELFF. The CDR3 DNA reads TGCGCCAGCAGCCAAGAGGTTAGCGGGACCGGGGAGCTGTTTTTT.

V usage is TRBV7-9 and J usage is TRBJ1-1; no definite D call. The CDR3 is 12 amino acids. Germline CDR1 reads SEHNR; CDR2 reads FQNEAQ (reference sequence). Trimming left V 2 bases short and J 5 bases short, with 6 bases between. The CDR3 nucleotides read TGTGCCAGCAGCTTACGGGAAACTGAAGCTTTCTTT. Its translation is CASSLRETEAFF.

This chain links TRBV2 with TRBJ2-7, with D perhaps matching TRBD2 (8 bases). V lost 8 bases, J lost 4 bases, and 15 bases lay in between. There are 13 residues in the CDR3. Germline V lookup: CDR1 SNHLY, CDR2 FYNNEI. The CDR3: CASRGGQNYEQYF. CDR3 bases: TGTGCCAGCCGGGGGGGACAGAATTACGAGCAGTACTTC.

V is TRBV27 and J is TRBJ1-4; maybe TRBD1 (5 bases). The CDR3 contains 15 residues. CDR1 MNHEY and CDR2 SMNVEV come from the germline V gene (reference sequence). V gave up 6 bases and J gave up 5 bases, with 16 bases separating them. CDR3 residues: CASSRYGAGNEKLFF. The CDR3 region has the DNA TGTGCCAGCAGCCGATACGGGGCAGGGAATGAAAAACTGTTTTTT.

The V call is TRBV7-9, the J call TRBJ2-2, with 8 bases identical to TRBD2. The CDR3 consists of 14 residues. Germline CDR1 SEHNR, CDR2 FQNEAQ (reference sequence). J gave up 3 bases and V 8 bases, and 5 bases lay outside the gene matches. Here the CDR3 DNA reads TGTGCCAGCGGTACTAGCGGATACACCGGGGAGCTGTTTTTT. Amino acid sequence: CASGTSGYTGELFF. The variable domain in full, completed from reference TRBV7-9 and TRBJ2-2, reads DTGVSQNPRHKITKRGQNVTFRCDPISEHNRLYWYRQTLGQGPEFLTYFQNEAQLEKSRLLSDRFSAERPKGSFSTLEIQRTEQGDSAMYLCASGTSGYTGELFFGEGSRLTVL.

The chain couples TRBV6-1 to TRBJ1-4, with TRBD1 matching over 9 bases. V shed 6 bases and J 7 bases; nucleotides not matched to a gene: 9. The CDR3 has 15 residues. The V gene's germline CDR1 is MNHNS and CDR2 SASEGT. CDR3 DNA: TGTGCCAGCAGCCCCTCCGGGACAGGGAGTGAAAAACTGTTTTTT. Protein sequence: CASSPSGTGSEKLFF.

The CDR3 DNA sequence: TGTGCCAGCAGTGAAGTAACCCCAGCAAACTATGGCTACACCTTC. This sequence encodes CASSEVTPANYGYTF. V and J are TRBV2 and TRBJ1-2; D is ambiguous. Trimming took 1 base from V and 2 from J, leaving 11 bases between them. The germline V gene encodes CDR1 SNHLY and CDR2 FYNNEI. This CDR3 comprises 15 residues.

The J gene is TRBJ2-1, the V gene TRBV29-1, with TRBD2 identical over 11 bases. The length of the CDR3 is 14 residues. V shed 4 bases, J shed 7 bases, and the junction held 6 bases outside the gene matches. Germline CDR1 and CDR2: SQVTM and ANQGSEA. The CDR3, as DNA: TGCAGCGTTGGAGCTAGCGGGGGGACAAATGAGCAGTTCTTC. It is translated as CSVGASGGTNEQFF.

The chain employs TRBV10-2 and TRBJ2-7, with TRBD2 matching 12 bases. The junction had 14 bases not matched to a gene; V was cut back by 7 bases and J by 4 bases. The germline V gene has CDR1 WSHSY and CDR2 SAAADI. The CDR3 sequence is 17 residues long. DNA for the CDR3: TGCGCCAGCACCGGCCCTCGGCTAGCGGGGGGGCTTTACGAGCAGTACTTC. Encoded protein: CASTGPRLAGGLYEQYF.

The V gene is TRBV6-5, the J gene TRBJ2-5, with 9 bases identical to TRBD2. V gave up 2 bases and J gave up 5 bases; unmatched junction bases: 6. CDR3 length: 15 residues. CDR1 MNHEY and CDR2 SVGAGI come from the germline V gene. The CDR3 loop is CASSYGGRAGETQYF. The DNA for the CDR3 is TGTGCCAGCAGTTACGGCGGGAGGGCTGGCGAGACCCAGTACTTC.

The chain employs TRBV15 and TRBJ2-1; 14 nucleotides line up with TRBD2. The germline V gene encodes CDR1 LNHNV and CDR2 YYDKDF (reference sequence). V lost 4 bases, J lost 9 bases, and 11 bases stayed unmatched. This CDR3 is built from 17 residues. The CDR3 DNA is TGTGCCACCAGCAAACCGGGACTAGCGGGAGAAGGATCTGAGCAGTTCTTC. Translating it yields CATSKPGLAGEGSEQFF.

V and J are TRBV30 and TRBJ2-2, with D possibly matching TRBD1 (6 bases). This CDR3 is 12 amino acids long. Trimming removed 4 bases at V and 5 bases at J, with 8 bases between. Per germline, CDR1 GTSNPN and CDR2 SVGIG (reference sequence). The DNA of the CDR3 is TGTGCCTGGAATCAGGGGACCGGGGAGCTGTTTTTT. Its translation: CAWNQGTGELFF. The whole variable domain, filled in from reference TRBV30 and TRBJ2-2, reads SQTIHQWPATLVQPVGSPLSLECTVEGTSNPNLYWYRQAAGRGLQLLFYSVGIGQISSEVPQNLSASRPQDRQFILSSKKLLLSDSGFYLCAWNQGTGELFFGEGSRLTVL.

The CDR3 protein is CASSPDLLPDEQFF. The CDR3 nucleotides are TGCGCCAGCTCCCCAGACTTACTCCCCGATGAGCAGTTCTTC. The rearrangement uses TRBV10-1 and TRBJ2-1; D not resolved. V was trimmed by 8 bases and J by 8 bases, leaving 19 bases between them. The CDR3 is 14 amino acids. In germline, CDR1 is WNHNN, CDR2 SYGVQD (reference sequence).

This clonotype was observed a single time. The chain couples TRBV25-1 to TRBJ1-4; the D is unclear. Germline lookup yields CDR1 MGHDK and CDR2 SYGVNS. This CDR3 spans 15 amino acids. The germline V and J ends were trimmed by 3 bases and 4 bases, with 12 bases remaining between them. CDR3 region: CASSDRTRSNEKLFF. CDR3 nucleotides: TGTGCCAGCAGTGATCGGACCCGGAGTAATGAAAAACTGTTTTTT.

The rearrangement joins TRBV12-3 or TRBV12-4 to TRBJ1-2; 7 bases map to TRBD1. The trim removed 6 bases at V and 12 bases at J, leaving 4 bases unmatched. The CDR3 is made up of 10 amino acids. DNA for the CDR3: TGTGCCAGCAGCCGGGACAGTAACACCTTC. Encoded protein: CASSRDSNTF.